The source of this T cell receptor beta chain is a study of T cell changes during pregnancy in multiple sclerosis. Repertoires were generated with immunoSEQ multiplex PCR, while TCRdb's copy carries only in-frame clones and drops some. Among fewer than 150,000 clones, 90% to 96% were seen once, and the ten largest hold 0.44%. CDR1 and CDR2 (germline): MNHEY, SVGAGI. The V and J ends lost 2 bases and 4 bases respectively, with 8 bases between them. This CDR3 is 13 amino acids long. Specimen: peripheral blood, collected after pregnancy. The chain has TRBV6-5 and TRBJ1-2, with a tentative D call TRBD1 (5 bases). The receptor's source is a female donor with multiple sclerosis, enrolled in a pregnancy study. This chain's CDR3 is CASSYGGSYGYTF. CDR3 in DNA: TGTGCCAGCAGTTACGGGGGGAGCTATGGCTACACCTTC.